Following are 27 T cell receptor beta chains from one sample sequenced in a study of cytomegalovirus exposure and HLA in healthy donors. PCR primers comprised 60 Vbeta and 13 Jbeta primers. The data were produced by immunoSEQ multiplex PCR, yet TCRdb's version contains in-frame clones alone and is incomplete. The sample has 100,000 to 150,000 clones, about 83% seen once. The sample consisted of PBMCs. These receptors came from a man under 40 in good health and CMV-seronegative.

V and J are TRBV28 and TRBJ1-2; D is possibly TRBD1 (5 bases). V was clipped by 8 bases and J by 7 bases, with 23 bases between them. CDR1 and CDR2 (germline): MDHEN, SYDVKM. CDR3 length: 15 residues. The DNA for the CDR3 is TGTGCCAGCGCCTCCCGGGGGGGTCTCGTAAGTGGCTACACCTTC. As protein: CASASRGGLVSGYTF.

The chain combines TRBV19 with TRBJ2-7; TRBD1 agrees at 9 bases. V gave up 4 bases and J gave up 0 bases; unmatched junction bases: 1. Germline V CDR1 and CDR2: LNHDA, SQIVND (reference sequence). The CDR3 totals 14 residues. The CDR3 coding sequence is TGTGCCAGTAGTACGACAGGGGGCTCCTACGAGCAGTACTTC. Translated: CASSTTGGSYEQYF. The entire variable domain, with the rest obtained from reference TRBV19 and TRBJ2-7, is as follows: DGGITQSPKYLFRKEGQNVTLSCEQNLNHDAMYWYRQDPGQGLRLIYYSQIVNDFQKGDIAEGYSVSREKKESFPLTVTSAQKNPTAFYLCASSTTGGSYEQYFGPGTRLTVT.

This chain links TRBV19 with TRBJ1-5; no reliable D call. From germline, CDR1 is LNHDA and CDR2 SQIVND (reference sequence). The V and J ends lost 3 bases and 7 bases respectively, with 13 bases between them. The length of the CDR3 is 14 residues. The chain's CDR3 is CASSIRSGRQPQHF. The DNA of the CDR3 is TGTGCCAGTAGTATCCGGTCGGGGAGACAGCCCCAGCATTTT.

In this sample, this clone turned up a few times. V usage is TRBV5-1 and J usage is TRBJ2-2, with D unresolved. Germline CDR1 and CDR2: SGHRS and YFSETQ. The CDR3 covers 13 residues. Trimming stripped 0 bases from V and 4 bases from J, with 4 bases between. This chain's CDR3 is CASSLDSTGELFF. CDR3 DNA sequence: TGCGCCAGCAGCTTGGACAGCACCGGGGAGCTGTTTTTT.

The rearrangement links TRBV11-3 to TRBJ2-7; TRBD1 matches at 7 bases. CDR3 length: 14 amino acids. CDR1 and CDR2 from the germline V gene are SGHNT and YENEEA. The J segment lost 0 bases and the V segment lost 5 bases, leaving 4 bases of the junction unmatched. The CDR3 coding sequence is TGTGCCAGCAGCCAGGGACAGAGCTCCTACGAGCAGTACTTC. It codes for CASSQGQSSYEQYF.

The chain combines TRBV7-9 with TRBJ1-2; TRBD1 matches at 9 bases. CDR1 and CDR2 (germline): SEHNR, FQNEAQ (reference sequence). This CDR3 contains 16 residues. V lost 2 bases to trimming and J lost 4 bases; unmatched junction nucleotides: 8. The CDR3 reads CASSLTGQGLLYGYTF. CDR3 sequence (DNA): TGTGCCAGCAGCTTAACGGGACAGGGTCTCCTCTATGGCTACACCTTC.

This chain uses TRBV6-1 with TRBJ1-5; TRBD1 matches at 9 bases. The ends lost 5 bases at V and 4 bases at J; junction bases unmatched: 6. CDR3 length: 15 residues. Germline V gene sequence: CDR1 MNHNS, CDR2 SASEGT. The CDR3, as DNA: TGTGCCAGCAGTCGACAGGGGGTGAGTAATCAGCCCCAGCATTTT. Amino acids: CASSRQGVSNQPQHF.

The chain couples TRBV4-2 to TRBJ2-5; 8 bases map to TRBD2. The germline CDR1 and CDR2 sequences are LGHNA and YNFKEQ. J lost 4 bases, V lost 1 base, and 5 bases had no gene match. This CDR3 has 15 amino acids. CDR3 region: CASSQAQRERETQYF. The CDR3 region has the DNA TGTGCCAGCAGCCAAGCCCAGCGGGAGAGAGAGACCCAGTACTTC.

The chain links TRBV28 to TRBJ2-3, with a tentative D call TRBD1 (6 bases). Germline V gene sequence: CDR1 MDHEN, CDR2 SYDVKM. The length of the CDR3 is 14 residues. V was trimmed by 8 bases and J by 2 bases, leaving 14 bases between them. The CDR3 region is CASRQEHSTDTQYF. The CDR3 region has the DNA TGTGCCAGCCGACAGGAACACTCCACAGATACGCAGTATTTT.

This rearrangement joins TRBV5-1 to TRBJ2-7, with 7 positions matching TRBD1. The CDR3 loop spans 14 amino acids. Losses at the gene ends were 3 bases for V and 5 bases for J; bases not matched to a gene: 8. Germline V lookup: CDR1 SGHRS, CDR2 YFSETQ. The CDR3 spells CASSSWDSKHEQYF. As DNA, the CDR3 is TGCGCCAGCAGCTCTTGGGACAGTAAGCACGAGCAGTACTTC.

The chain uses TRBV11-3 and TRBJ2-2, with a possible D match to TRBD2 (7 bases). Trimming removed 5 bases at V and 3 bases at J, with 10 bases between. The CDR3 sequence is 14 residues long. CDR1 SGHNT and CDR2 YENEEA come from the germline V gene. CDR3 coding DNA: TGTGCCAGCAGCCAGGGGAGGGACACCGGGGAGCTGTTTTTT. This codes for CASSQGRDTGELFF. The full variable domain, in which reference TRBV11-3 and TRBJ2-2 provide the parts outside the CDR3, is EAGVVQSPRYKIIEKKQPVAFWCNPISGHNTLYWYLQNLGQGPELLIRYENEEAVDDSQLPKDRFSAERLKGVDSTLKIQPAELGDSAVYLCASSQGRDTGELFFGEGSRLTVL.

The chain recombines TRBV6-5 with TRBJ1-2, with D unresolved. V gave up 2 bases and J gave up 5 bases, with 15 bases separating them. This CDR3 contains 15 residues. Germline V gene lookup returns CDR1 MNHEY and CDR2 SVGAGI. The CDR3 nucleotides read TGTGCCAGCAGTTACACGGGCGGAGGAAGTTATGGCTACACCTTC. This translates into CASSYTGGGSYGYTF.

The count of this clone is one. This sequence joins TRBV10-3 and TRBJ2-1, with D tentatively TRBD1 (6 bases). Deletions cut 7 bases from V and 6 bases from J, with 19 bases between. This CDR3 contains 15 residues. CDR1 and CDR2 (germline): ENHRY, SYGVKD. The CDR3 nucleotides are TGTGCCATCAACCCTACAGGGAACGGAATCAATGAGCAGTTCTTC. Translated: CAINPTGNGINEQFF.

The chain joins TRBV30 to TRBJ1-6; weak D call: TRBD1 (5 bases). V lost 3 bases, J lost 0 bases, and 9 bases lay in between. The CDR3 is made up of 15 amino acids. CDR1 is GTSNPN and CDR2 is SVGIG in the germline V gene (reference sequence). The CDR3 nucleotides read TGTGCCTGGAGGCCCCAGGGCTCCTATAATTCACCCCTCCACTTT. It specifies CAWRPQGSYNSPLHF.

The gene calls are TRBV28 and TRBJ1-2; TRBD1 might be the D (6 bases). Deletions cut 6 bases from V and 4 bases from J, with 24 bases between. Germline V gives CDR1 MDHEN, CDR2 SYDVKM. The CDR3 has 17 amino acids. Here the CDR3 DNA reads TGTGCCAGCAGCACCAACTTGCCCGGGACAAACTTCTATGGCTACACCTTC. Translation gives CASSTNLPGTNFYGYTF.

V usage is TRBV7-9 and J usage is TRBJ1-2; TRBD1 aligns across 9 bases. The V gene's germline CDR1 is SEHNR and CDR2 FQNEAQ (reference sequence). Losses at the gene ends were 4 bases for V and 4 bases for J; bases not matched to a gene: 4. The CDR3 is 14 amino acids. This CDR3 reads CASSSGQGGYGYTF. The CDR3 DNA sequence: TGTGCCAGCAGCTCGGGACAGGGTGGCTATGGCTACACCTTC.

The chain links TRBV7-8 to TRBJ2-7, with 10 bases fitting TRBD1. CDR1 and CDR2 (germline): SGHVS, FQNEAQ. The CDR3 extends over 15 amino acids. Unmatched junction bases numbered 10, after V lost 5 bases and J lost 6 bases. DNA for the CDR3: TGTGCCAGCAGCGTAAGACAGGGGGCAATCTCCGAGCAGTACTTC. Translation: CASSVRQGAISEQYF.

V usage is TRBV28 and J usage is TRBJ2-2; 8 nucleotides align to TRBD2. The trim removed 5 bases at V and 4 bases at J, leaving 6 bases unmatched. The CDR3 loop spans 15 amino acids. Germline CDR1 and CDR2: MDHEN and SYDVKM. The CDR3 region is CASSPAGAVTGELFF. The CDR3 coding sequence is TGTGCCAGCAGTCCAGCGGGGGCCGTCACCGGGGAGCTGTTTTTT.

The chain employs TRBV28 and TRBJ2-2; perhaps TRBD2 as D (6 bases). Looked up from germline, CDR1 is MDHEN and CDR2 is SYDVKM. V was pared by 2 bases and J by 6 bases, with 16 bases between. The CDR3 is made up of 16 amino acids. The CDR3, as DNA: TGTGCCAGCAGTTTAGGAGGGACCCTACTGCCCGGGGAGCTGTTTTTT. Residues: CASSLGGTLLPGELFF.

Only one count was recorded for this clone. The chain employs TRBV7-6 and TRBJ2-2; 11 nucleotides match TRBD2. The CDR3 is made up of 18 amino acids. Germline CDR1 reads SGHVS; CDR2 reads FNYEAQ. V trimming: 8 bases; J trimming: 6 bases; junction bases outside the gene matches: 17. The CDR3 region is CASFGRMASGRLAGELFF. The CDR3 DNA follows: TGTGCCAGCTTCGGTCGGATGGCTAGCGGGAGGTTGGCCGGGGAGCTGTTTTTT.

The sample holds one count of this clone. The chain links TRBV19 to TRBJ2-1; 8 nucleotides agree with TRBD2. V gave up 3 bases and J gave up 2 bases; unmatched junction bases: 3. This CDR3 comprises 15 residues. Germline CDR1 reads LNHDA; CDR2 reads SQIVND (reference sequence). The CDR3 DNA sequence: TGTGCCAGTAGTATTATAGCGGGAACCTACAATGAGCAGTTCTTC. Its translation is CASSIIAGTYNEQFF.

This chain links TRBV28 with TRBJ2-1; 7 bases agree with TRBD2. The CDR3 is made up of 16 amino acids. Germline loops: CDR1 MDHEN, CDR2 SYDVKM. V lost 6 bases, J lost 5 bases, and 13 bases stayed unmatched. As DNA, the CDR3 is TGTGCCAGCAGCTCCCTGAGGGCGGGAGACCACAATGAGCAGTTCTTC. Its translation is CASSSLRAGDHNEQFF.

Notes on this clone: Sequence at one end of the junction differs from germline and may be a read error. The chain uses TRBV28 and TRBJ1-1; 8 bases match TRBD1. This CDR3 comprises 14 residues. The germline CDR1 and CDR2 sequences are MDHEN and SYDVKM. The CDR3 region is CASSIRTGNTEAFF. In nucleotides, the CDR3 is TGTGCCAGCAGTATAAGGACAGGGAACACTGAAGCTTTCTTC.

This clone was counted only a few times. The genes are TRBV6-1 and TRBJ1-2; D is undetermined. The germline V gene encodes CDR1 MNHNS and CDR2 SASEGT. V gave up 1 base and J gave up 4 bases, with 7 bases separating them. The CDR3 is made up of 13 amino acids. The chain's CDR3 is CASSEDQVYGYTF. The CDR3 region has the DNA TGTGCCAGCAGTGAAGACCAGGTCTATGGCTACACCTTC.

V usage is TRBV29-1 and J usage is TRBJ1-2; 7 bases fit TRBD1. Trimming removed 7 bases from V and 7 bases from J; junction bases left unmatched: 15. CDR3 length: 14 amino acids. Germline CDR1 and CDR2: SQVTM and ANQGSEA. The CDR3 is CSGALRQGVGGYTF. Here the CDR3 DNA reads TGCAGCGGGGCCTTGAGACAGGGAGTAGGTGGCTACACCTTC.

Concerning this clone itself: The same CDR3 also results from other DNA sequences found in this sample. This sequence joins TRBV6-5 and TRBJ2-7; the D is unclear. The CDR3 covers 14 residues. Germline V CDR1 and CDR2: MNHEY, SVGAGI. V was pared by 2 bases and J by 0 bases, with 8 bases between. CDR3 DNA sequence: TGTGCCAGCAGTTACACCAGAAGCTCCTACGAGCAGTACTTC. This translates into CASSYTRSSYEQYF.

The rearrangement links TRBV5-1 to TRBJ1-2; D is possibly TRBD1 (5 bases). Germline values: CDR1 SGHRS, CDR2 YFSETQ. This CDR3 contains 17 residues. Trimming shortened V by 0 bases and J by 0 bases, and 15 bases separated the two germline ends. The CDR3 loop reads CASSLGSGWGPNYGYTF. CDR3 sequence (DNA): TGCGCCAGCAGCTTGGGGAGTGGCTGGGGCCCTAACTATGGCTACACCTTC.